Below are 30 T cell receptor beta chains sequenced from a single sample in a study of T cell repertoires in cytomegalovirus infection. The antigens for these receptors are not known. TCRdb re-called the reads through MiXCR, storing one row per CDR3 protein. The sample gives fewer than 85,000 distinct CDR3 sequences, about 45% of which show up once; 93% is in the top ten. Sequenced material: CD8+ T cells from cultured PBMCs, taken from culture after CMV antigen stimulation. These receptors were obtained from a human donor in good health (CMV status not recorded). Some clones in this sample may be carry-over from other donors' samples.

The genes are TRBV27 and TRBJ1-1, with TRBD1 matching over 7 bases. In germline, CDR1 is MNHEY, CDR2 SMNVEV (reference sequence). CDR3 length: 14 residues. V trimming: 6 bases; J trimming: 1 base; junction bases outside the gene matches: 5. The CDR3 sequence is CASRTGLANTEAFF. CDR3 sequence (DNA): TGTGCCAGCAGGACAGGGCTGGCGAACACTGAAGCTTTCTTT.

This clonotype was detected only a few times. The chain is built from TRBV19 and TRBJ1-3; a weak D match, TRBD1 (5 bases). This CDR3 has 14 amino acids. Trimming took off 9 bases at V and 0 bases at J, with 12 bases between the two ends. Per the germline V gene, CDR1 is LNHDA and CDR2 is SQIVND (reference sequence). The CDR3 protein is CASHEGPSGNTIYF. The DNA of the CDR3 is TGTGCCAGCCATGAGGGGCCCTCTGGAAACACCATATATTTT.

This clonotype was seen only a few times. This rearrangement joins TRBV12-3 or TRBV12-4 to TRBJ2-7; 12 nucleotides match TRBD1. The J segment lost 7 bases and the V segment lost 6 bases, leaving 13 bases of the junction unmatched. This CDR3 spans 16 amino acids. In DNA form, the CDR3 reads TGTGCCAGCAGCTCACTCCCGGGACAGGGGGCAGGGGAGCAGTACTTC. This encodes CASSSLPGQGAGEQYF.

The chain has TRBV27 and TRBJ2-7; a weak D match, TRBD2 (6 bases). CDR1 is MNHEY and CDR2 is SMNVEV in the germline V gene (reference sequence). The CDR3 is made up of 11 amino acids. The V end was cut by 6 bases, the J end by 6 bases, with 9 bases between. The CDR3 bases are TGTGCCAGCAGGACCGGGAGCGAGCAGTACTTC. This sequence encodes CASRTGSEQYF.

V gene TRBV7-3 combines with J gene TRBJ2-1; TRBD2 aligns across 11 bases. The CDR3 spans 15 residues. CDR1 and CDR2 from the germline V gene are SGHTA and FQGTGA. The V gene end was trimmed by 5 bases and the J gene end by 7 bases; junction bases not matched to a gene: 7. CDR3 amino acids: CASSTLAGGGNEQFF. The CDR3 DNA follows: TGTGCCAGCAGCACCTTAGCGGGAGGGGGTAATGAGCAGTTCTTC.

The chain couples TRBV6-1 to TRBJ2-5; 7 bases line up with TRBD1. The CDR3 has 14 residues. The germline V gene has CDR1 MNHNS and CDR2 SASEGT. V dropped 6 bases and J dropped 4; count of bases not matched to a gene: 8. The CDR3 loop reads CASRLQGRSETQYF. DNA for the CDR3: TGTGCCAGCAGGCTACAGGGGCGGTCAGAGACCCAGTACTTC.

The chain carries TRBV30 and TRBJ2-3; TRBD2 aligns across 12 bases. Germline CDR1 and CDR2: GTSNPN and SVGIG (reference sequence). This CDR3 has 15 amino acids. With 5 bases clipped from V and 6 bases from J, the junction kept 9 bases outside the gene matches. The CDR3 nucleotides read TGTGCCTGGCTTAGACTAGCGGGAGAGATGGATACGCAGTATTTT. Translated, it gives CAWLRLAGEMDTQYF.

V and J are TRBV7-3 and TRBJ2-1, with a tentative D call TRBD2 (6 bases). V lost 4 bases, J lost 8 bases, and 15 bases lay in between. The CDR3 is 14 residues long. Germline CDR1 and CDR2: SGHTA and FQGTGA. This chain's CDR3 is CASSSRDSADEQFF. In DNA, the CDR3 is TGTGCCAGCAGCTCCCGGGACTCCGCCGATGAGCAGTTCTTC.

The chain recombines TRBV7-3 with TRBJ2-1; TRBD2 might be the D (5 bases). The CDR3 contains 16 residues. Trimming stripped 4 bases from V and 5 bases from J, with 18 bases between. Germline loops: CDR1 SGHTA, CDR2 FQGTGA. In nucleotides, the CDR3 is TGTGCCAGCAGCTCCATGTGGACTCCTGAGGACAATGAGCAGTTCTTC. This encodes CASSSMWTPEDNEQFF. Full variable domain (outside the CDR3, taken from reference TRBV7-3 and TRBJ2-1): GAGVSQTPSNKVTEKGKYVELRCDPISGHTALYWYRQSLGQGPEFLIYFQGTGAADDSGLPNDRFFAVRPEGSVSTLKIQRTERGDSAVYLCASSSMWTPEDNEQFFGPGTRLTVL.

The chain recombines TRBV10-3 with TRBJ2-2; 8 positions agree with TRBD2. J was trimmed by 2 bases and V by 3 bases; bases with no gene match: 2. Germline V gene lookup returns CDR1 ENHRY and CDR2 SYGVKD. The length of the CDR3 is 15 residues. Here the CDR3 reads CAISETSGNTGELFF. The CDR3 DNA reads TGTGCCATCAGTGAAACTAGCGGTAACACCGGGGAGCTGTTTTTT.

The chain is built from TRBV27 and TRBJ2-2; 9 positions match TRBD2. Germline CDR1 reads MNHEY; CDR2 reads SMNVEV (reference sequence). J was trimmed by 4 bases and V by 0 bases; bases with no gene match: 9. The CDR3 has 18 residues. The chain's CDR3 is CASSLSPNLAGPTGELFF. CDR3 DNA sequence: TGTGCCAGCAGTTTATCCCCAAACCTAGCGGGACCCACCGGGGAGCTGTTTTTT.

V is TRBV20-1 and J is TRBJ1-1; D is perhaps TRBD1 (6 bases). In germline, CDR1 is DFQATT, CDR2 SNEGSKA (reference sequence). This CDR3 comprises 13 residues. V was trimmed by 6 bases and J by 5 bases, leaving 16 bases between them. The CDR3 coding sequence is TGCAGTGCCCGGGGACATCGGGGGACTGAAGCTTTCTTT. It yields the protein CSARGHRGTEAFF.

The chain joins TRBV3-1 to TRBJ2-1; 8 nucleotides agree with TRBD2. Germline V gives CDR1 LGHDT, CDR2 YNNKEL (reference sequence). The J segment lost 10 bases and the V segment lost 0 bases, leaving 11 bases of the junction unmatched. This CDR3 contains 16 residues. CDR3 bases: TGTGCCAGCAGCCAAGATCGGGCCGGGGGGGCGCGAGAGCAGTTCTTC. The encoded protein is CASSQDRAGGAREQFF.

The chain recombines TRBV20-1 with TRBJ1-4; the D is unclear. The CDR3 loop spans 16 amino acids. Germline V CDR1 and CDR2: DFQATT, SNEGSKA (reference sequence). V lost 0 bases to trimming and J lost 7 bases, with 18 bases between them. The CDR3 nucleotides read TGCAGTGCTAGAGAAGTGTTGGGTCCCGGAGGTGAAAAACTGTTTTTT. Amino acid sequence: CSAREVLGPGGEKLFF.

There are many counts of this clonotype. The chain links TRBV28 to TRBJ1-4; unclear D gene. Germline loops: CDR1 MDHEN, CDR2 SYDVKM. V shed 4 bases and J shed 0 bases, with 15 bases lying between them. This CDR3 comprises 17 residues. The CDR3, as DNA: TGTGCCAGCAGTTCTCCAGACGGAACTGCAACTAATGAAAAACTGTTTTTT. Amino acids: CASSSPDGTATNEKLFF.

This chain links TRBV19 with TRBJ1-2, with 11 bases fitting TRBD1. CDR1 LNHDA and CDR2 SQIVND come from the germline V gene (reference sequence). V lost 0 bases, J lost 3 bases, and 6 bases stayed unmatched. This CDR3 spans 17 amino acids. The CDR3 reads CASSIDSWTGGYYGYTF. In nucleotides, the CDR3 is TGTGCCAGTAGTATAGATTCGTGGACAGGGGGCTACTATGGCTACACCTTC.

The chain recombines TRBV12-3 or TRBV12-4 with TRBJ2-5; 7 bases are shared with TRBD1. The V gene end was trimmed by 6 bases and the J gene end by 5 bases; junction bases not matched to a gene: 6. The CDR3 length is 13 residues. This CDR3 is CASSPTGVETQYF. The CDR3 coding sequence is TGTGCCAGCAGCCCTACAGGGGTGGAGACCCAGTACTTC.

The chain combines TRBV12-5 with TRBJ2-3; D not certain. Germline V CDR1 and CDR2: LGHNT, FRNRAP. This CDR3 region has 16 residues. Deletions cut 1 base from V and 0 bases from J, with 11 bases between. CDR3 nucleotides: TGTGCTAGTGGTTTGGGCAACCTACCTAGCACAGATACGCAGTATTTT. Encoded protein: CASGLGNLPSTDTQYF.

The chain joins TRBV12-3 or TRBV12-4 to TRBJ1-6, with D hard to call. The CDR3 is 15 residues long. The V gene lost 6 bases and the J gene lost 9 bases, with 18 bases spanning the gap. The DNA of the CDR3 is TGTGCCAGCAGACGATGGGGAGTCCGCACTTCACCCCTCCACTTT. Its protein is CASRRWGVRTSPLHF.

This clonotype was detected once. The chain uses TRBV7-6 and TRBJ1-2; D uncertain. This CDR3 contains 14 residues. V was pared by 2 bases and J by 5 bases, with 12 bases between. Germline CDR1 is SGHVS and CDR2 is FNYEAQ. CDR3 amino acids: CASSLKQSGYGYTF. The DNA for the CDR3 is TGTGCCAGCAGCTTAAAGCAGAGTGGGTATGGCTACACCTTC.

Comments on this clonotype: Lacking the conserved final phenylalanine or tryptophan, this CDR3 likely reflects a read error. The chain couples TRBV28 to TRBJ2-7; D is undetermined. Germline V lookup: CDR1 MDHEN, CDR2 SYDVKM. This CDR3 is built from 12 residues. V was shortened by 2 bases and J by 2 bases, with 4 bases between the two germline ends. The CDR3 is CASSLSAYEQYL. CDR3 DNA sequence: TGTGCCAGCAGTTTAAGCGCCTACGAGCAGTACTTA.

This chain uses TRBV20-1 with TRBJ1-1; 7 bases agree with TRBD1. The V segment lost 4 bases and the J segment 11 bases; nucleotides outside the gene matches: 4. CDR3 size: 10 residues. Germline V lookup: CDR1 DFQATT, CDR2 SNEGSKA (reference sequence). The CDR3 here is CSATQGPAFF. The CDR3 region has the DNA TGCAGTGCTACACAGGGGCCGGCTTTCTTT.

The chain couples TRBV12-5 to TRBJ2-3; D assignment may be TRBD1 or TRBD2 (5 bases each). The CDR3 extends over 15 amino acids. Trimming removed 1 base from V and 2 bases from J, with 10 bases in between. CDR1 is LGHNT, CDR2 FRNRAP, per germline. The CDR3 protein is CASGLGGRYTDTQYF. CDR3 nucleotides: TGTGCTAGTGGTTTGGGGGGACGGTACACAGATACGCAGTATTTT.

The chain employs TRBV29-1 and TRBJ2-1; possibly TRBD2 for D (5 bases). The CDR3 sequence is 11 residues long. V was shortened by 5 bases and J by 5 bases, with 7 bases between the two germline ends. The germline gives CDR1 SQVTM, CDR2 ANQGSEA. The CDR3 DNA sequence: TGCAGCGTTCCGCGGGACAATGAGCAGTTCTTC. Encoded protein: CSVPRDNEQFF.

The chain is built from TRBV5-4 and TRBJ2-1; D ambiguous. With 0 bases removed from V and 0 bases from J, the gap between germline ends came to 16 bases. The germline V gene encodes CDR1 SGHNT and CDR2 YYREEE (reference sequence). CDR3 length: 18 residues. The CDR3 DNA reads as TGTGCCAGCAGCTTGGAAGGATCGGATTGGAGCTCCTACAATGAGCAGTTCTTC. This translates into CASSLEGSDWSSYNEQFF.

This clonotype was observed a few times. The chain combines TRBV29-1 with TRBJ2-4; 7 bases are shared with TRBD2. V shed 0 bases and J 1 base; nucleotides not matched to a gene: 9. The length of the CDR3 is 17 residues. Germline CDR1 reads SQVTM; CDR2 reads ANQGSEA. The CDR3 DNA follows: TGCAGCGTTGAAGATTTCCCCTTGACTAGCGCCAAAAACATTCAGTACTTC. It is translated as CSVEDFPLTSAKNIQYF.

J is TRBJ1-5 and V is TRBV6-6; unclear D gene. The ends were cut back, 2 bases at V and 13 bases at J, with 9 bases in the middle. The CDR3 is 11 amino acids. Germline assignment: CDR1 MNHNY and CDR2 SVGAGI (reference sequence). CDR3 region: CASSYQRNQHF. CDR3 bases: TGTGCCAGCAGTTACCAGCGGAATCAGCATTTT.

This clonotype has just a few counts. The chain recombines TRBV20-1 with TRBJ2-5, with D perhaps matching TRBD1 (6 bases). This CDR3 spans 17 amino acids. CDR1 is DFQATT, CDR2 SNEGSKA, per germline (reference sequence). Trimming shortened V by 0 bases and J by 1 base, and 18 bases separated the two germline ends. The CDR3 DNA is TGCAGTGCTAGAGATCATCTACAGGGTATTCGCCAAGAGACCCAGTACTTC. Residues: CSARDHLQGIRQETQYF.

On this clonotype itself: An end of the junction does not agree with germline; a read error may underlie this. V and J are TRBV6-1 and TRBJ2-1, with 9 nucleotides matching TRBD2. This CDR3 is built from 16 residues. Germline values: CDR1 MNHNS, CDR2 SASEGT. The CDR3 spells CASREAGGGRVHEQFF. In DNA form, the CDR3 reads TGTGCCAGCAGGGAAGCCGGTGGCGGGAGGGTCCATGAGCAGTTCTTC.

The chain joins TRBV12-3 or TRBV12-4 to TRBJ2-7; 8 bases are a match to TRBD1. The CDR3 has 17 residues. J gave up 5 bases and V 2 bases, and 14 bases lay outside the gene matches. CDR3 sequence (DNA): TGTGCCAGCAGTTTATGGACAGGGCCGGCCATTCGGGACGAGCAGTACTTC. It encodes CASSLWTGPAIRDEQYF.